Sequencing of this T cell receptor beta chain was carried out in a study of human T cells and chemical hapten exposure. Across the whole study: An area of 2 cm by approximately 2 cm on upper inner arm skin received 2% DPC for sensitization.

Time point given: patch test 3, about 24 weeks after DPC sensitization. The treatment is: therapeutic diphenylcyclopropenone sensitization with weekly scalp DPC. The CDR3 is 16 residues long. Between the trimmed V and J ends, which lost 4 bases and 9 bases, there was a span of 22 bases. CDR1 and CDR2 (germline): LGHDT, YNNKEL (reference sequence). Findings and caveats of the study: Against controls, expanded TCRs gave rise to significantly more large CDR3 similarity clusters. TCRs at a frequency above 1 in 1000 stayed unchanged with DPC sensitization.

TCRdb itself ran the RACE reads through MiXCR, one entry per CDR3 protein. Seen here are tens of thousands of distinct CDR3 sequences, around 10% observed once, and the top ten hold 1.4%. This clonotype was recorded many times. Antigen unknown. The V call is TRBV3-1, the J call TRBJ2-1; D is tentatively TRBD1 or TRBD2 (6 bases each). The receptor was isolated from a woman aged 50 to 60 with alopecia areata. Some clones in this sample may be carry-over from other donors' samples. Here the sequenced sample was whole blood, taken in connection with sensitization to the hapten diphenylcyclopropenone (DPC). DNA for the CDR3: TGTGCCAGCAGCCCAACTTGGGGGGCCGGATCCAGTGAGCAGTTCTTC. Amino acids: CASSPTWGAGSSEQFF.